These 25 T cell receptor beta chains originate from one sample sequenced in a study of lymphopenia after photon versus proton radiotherapy (dated by TCRdb to the late 2010s). Library creation used the immunoSEQ multiplex PCR assay. TCRdb took this table from immuneACCESS and kept in-frame rearrangements with V and J called. Such tables lack part of the clones; where checked against another copy, unresolved V genes explain under half of the gap, and the rest is unexplained. This sample gives about 20,000 clones in total; 84% of them show up just once. The top ten constitute over 2.5% of the sample. This specimen was peripheral blood, taken from a patient treated with photon-based radiotherapy. Receptor source: a woman in her fifties or sixties with pancreatic cancer.

This sequence joins TRBV19 and TRBJ1-1, with 9 positions matching TRBD1. The trim removed 7 bases at V and 6 bases at J, leaving 12 bases unmatched. The V gene's germline CDR1 is LNHDA and CDR2 SQIVND (reference sequence). This CDR3 spans 15 amino acids. CDR3 sequence (DNA): TGTGCCAGTAACGATAATCCGGGACAGGGCTCTGAAGCTTTCTTT. The encoded protein is CASNDNPGQGSEAFF.

The CDR3 region has the DNA TGTGCCAGCGAACAGGGGTCCTATGGCTACACCTTC. This encodes CASEQGSYGYTF. J is TRBJ1-2 and V is TRBV2, with 7 positions matching TRBD1. V dropped 8 bases and J dropped 4; count of bases not matched to a gene: 4. Germline V gene data show CDR1 as SNHLY and CDR2 as FYNNEI. The CDR3 is 12 residues long.

The chain combines TRBV28 with TRBJ2-3; D is possibly TRBD1 or TRBD2 (5 bases each). The CDR3 has 16 residues. The V gene lost 4 bases and the J gene lost 0 bases, with 14 bases spanning the gap. The germline V gene encodes CDR1 MDHEN and CDR2 SYDVKM. The CDR3 nucleotides read TGTGCCAGCAGTTCAGACGGGGCCACGAGCACAGATACGCAGTATTTT. It is translated as CASSSDGATSTDTQYF.

The DNA for the CDR3 is TGCGCCAGCAGTCCCCACAAGACGTTGGGAAACACCATATATTTT. Amino acids: CASSPHKTLGNTIYF. The chain employs TRBV23-1 and TRBJ1-3, with D unresolved. TRBV23-1 is known as an ORF, though its function is uncertain. This CDR3 spans 15 amino acids. Between the trimmed V and J ends, which lost 4 bases and 4 bases, there was a span of 14 bases.

This clone came up a few times. The DNA of the CDR3 is TGTGCCAGCAGTTACTCGGACCCGGGAAATTCACCCCTCCACTTT. As protein: CASSYSDPGNSPLHF. The chain uses TRBV6-5 and TRBJ1-6; the D is unclear. Trimming took off 0 bases at V and 7 bases at J, with 10 bases between the two ends. The V gene's germline CDR1 is MNHEY and CDR2 SVGAGI. CDR3 length equals 15 residues.

The CDR3 loop reads CAWKARANPYEQYF. DNA for the CDR3: TGTGCCTGGAAGGCGCGGGCGAATCCCTACGAGCAGTACTTC. This chain links TRBV30 with TRBJ2-7; D is perhaps TRBD2 (5 bases). Germline V lookup: CDR1 GTSNPN, CDR2 SVGIG (reference sequence). Trimming left V 4 bases short and J 2 bases short, with 15 bases between. The CDR3 sequence is 14 residues long.

The chain combines TRBV27 with TRBJ1-2, with D perhaps matching TRBD1 (5 bases). The CDR3 totals 16 residues. Germline loops: CDR1 MNHEY, CDR2 SMNVEV (reference sequence). V lost 5 bases, J lost 1 base, and 17 bases lay in between. CDR3 DNA sequence: TGTGCCAGCAGTGGAATCGGACAAGGGGTTAACTATGGCTACACCTTC. Residues: CASSGIGQGVNYGYTF.

The chain couples TRBV29-1 to TRBJ2-2; the D gene is possibly TRBD2 (5 bases). V shed 0 bases and J shed 1 base, with 9 bases lying between them. This CDR3 region has 15 residues. Germline V gene lookup returns CDR1 SQVTM and CDR2 ANQGSEA. Here the CDR3 reads CSVEEGRGNTGELFF. CDR3 coding DNA: TGCAGCGTTGAAGAAGGACGGGGGAACACCGGGGAGCTGTTTTTT.

This clone occurred once. Compared with germline, one end of the junction differs, possibly owing to a read error. V usage is TRBV6-5 and J usage is TRBJ2-3, with 10 bases matching TRBD2. CDR3 size: 14 residues. Germline V CDR1 and CDR2: MNHEY, SVGAGI. The CDR3 nucleotides read TGTGCCAGCAGCCCGGGACTAGCGACAGTTACGCAGTATTTT. It translates to CASSPGLATVTQYF.

The rearrangement uses TRBV15 and TRBJ2-4; D is undetermined. Germline CDR1 reads LNHNV; CDR2 reads YYDKDF (reference sequence). There are 14 residues in the CDR3. Trimming left V 0 bases short and J 6 bases short, with 9 bases between. Here the CDR3 DNA reads TGTGCCACCAGCAGAGAAAGGGCAGGAAACATTCAGTACTTC. Residues: CATSRERAGNIQYF. The full variable domain, its missing parts supplied by reference TRBV15 and TRBJ2-4, is DAMVIQNPRYQVTQFGKPVTLSCSQTLNHNVMYWYQQKSSQAPKLLFHYYDKDFNNEADTPDNFQSRRPNTSFCFLDIRSPGLGDTAMYLCATSRERAGNIQYFGAGTRLSVL.

The chain combines TRBV7-2 with TRBJ2-2; D ambiguous. Trimming shortened V by 4 bases and J by 5 bases, and 5 bases separated the two germline ends. There are 12 residues in the CDR3. The germline gives CDR1 SGHTA, CDR2 FQGNSA. CDR3 region: CASSSLTGELFF. CDR3 DNA: TGTGCCAGCAGCTCTCTAACCGGGGAGCTGTTTTTT.

This clone was found once. The chain joins TRBV5-1 to TRBJ1-4, with D hard to call. V was pared by 1 base and J by 0 bases, with 4 bases between. Per the germline V gene, CDR1 is SGHRS and CDR2 is YFSETQ. The CDR3 totals 14 residues. The CDR3 bases are TGCGCCAGCAGCTTGAGCGCAACTAATGAAAAACTGTTTTTT. This translates into CASSLSATNEKLFF.

CDR3: CASSRGDSYTDTQYF. DNA of the CDR3: TGTGCCAGCAGCCGTGGGGACAGTTACACAGATACGCAGTATTTT. The rearrangement links TRBV7-2 to TRBJ2-3; 7 positions agree with TRBD1. The CDR3 has 15 residues. The germline V gene encodes CDR1 SGHTA and CDR2 FQGNSA. V lost 5 bases, J lost 2 bases, and 7 bases stayed unmatched.

The chain joins TRBV7-9 to TRBJ2-1; 13 bases map to TRBD2. Germline V gene lookup returns CDR1 SEHNR and CDR2 FQNEAQ (reference sequence). The CDR3 consists of 17 residues. J was trimmed by 7 bases and V by 5 bases; bases with no gene match: 11. The CDR3 bases are TGTGCCAGCAGCCCAAGGACTAGCGGGAGTCCTACGAATGAGCAGTTCTTC. This codes for CASSPRTSGSPTNEQFF.

CDR3 region: CASSLTPGTLSYEQYF. CDR3 in DNA: TGTGCCAGCAGCTTAACACCCGGGACACTCTCCTACGAGCAGTACTTC. The J gene is TRBJ2-7, the V gene TRBV7-8, with TRBD1 as a possible D gene (6 bases). CDR3 size: 16 residues. Trimming stripped 2 bases from V and 0 bases from J, with 14 bases between. Germline CDR1 and CDR2: SGHVS and FQNEAQ.

The chain links TRBV5-3 to TRBJ2-3; no clear D gene. TRBV5-3 is annotated as an ORF whose role is uncertain. The V gene lost 4 bases and the J gene lost 6 bases, with 6 bases spanning the gap. CDR3 length: 11 residues. The CDR3 DNA reads as TGTGCCAGAAGCCCGCCGGATACGCAGTATTTT. Protein sequence: CARSPPDTQYF.

The DNA for the CDR3 is TGTGCCAGCAGTTCAGGGAAGGGTAGCAATCAGCCCCAGCATTTT. Encoded protein: CASSSGKGSNQPQHF. This chain uses TRBV28 with TRBJ1-5; perhaps TRBD1 as D (5 bases). Germline-derived CDR1 and CDR2 are MDHEN and SYDVKM. This CDR3 has 15 residues. Trimming shortened V by 4 bases and J by 0 bases, and 10 bases separated the two germline ends.

The chain carries TRBV15 and TRBJ1-2, with D perhaps matching TRBD1 (5 bases). The germline gives CDR1 LNHNV, CDR2 YYDKDF (reference sequence). The germline V and J ends were trimmed by 1 base and 4 bases, with 13 bases remaining between them. This CDR3 region has 15 residues. In nucleotides, the CDR3 is TGTGCCACCAGCAGAGGACAGCCTTCGACCTATGGCTACACCTTC. It translates to CATSRGQPSTYGYTF.

This rearrangement joins TRBV5-8 to TRBJ1-4; TRBD1 agrees at 11 bases. The trim removed 3 bases at V and 7 bases at J, leaving 5 bases unmatched. The CDR3 loop spans 15 amino acids. Germline V lookup: CDR1 SGHTS, CDR2 YDEGEE. The CDR3 nucleotides are TGTGCCAGCAGCTCCGGACAGGGGGCAGGTGAAAAACTGTTTTTT. This codes for CASSSGQGAGEKLFF.

The chain uses TRBV5-6 and TRBJ2-5; TRBD2 matches 8 bases. Losses at the gene ends were 3 bases for V and 13 bases for J; bases not matched to a gene: 11. Germline V gene lookup returns CDR1 SGHDT and CDR2 YYEEEE. This CDR3 comprises 13 residues. CDR3 nucleotides: TGTGCCAGCAGCTCCGGACTAGCTCGCGGCGCGTACTTC. Amino acids: CASSSGLARGAYF.

The chain carries TRBV4-3 and TRBJ2-3; a possible D gene is TRBD2 (6 bases). V lost 3 bases, J lost 4 bases, and 11 bases lay in between. Looked up from germline, CDR1 is LGHNA and CDR2 is YSLEER. The CDR3 consists of 14 residues. The CDR3 protein is CASSHLRESDTQYF. DNA for the CDR3: TGCGCCAGCAGCCATCTTCGGGAGTCAGATACGCAGTATTTT.

This chain uses TRBV6-5 with TRBJ2-1; 8 nucleotides agree with TRBD2. The germline gives CDR1 MNHEY, CDR2 SVGAGI. CDR3 length: 15 residues. The trim removed 7 bases at V and 7 bases at J, leaving 12 bases unmatched. The CDR3 DNA reads TGTGCCAGCACCCCCGGGACTAGGGCCTTTAATGAGCAGTTCTTC. Protein product: CASTPGTRAFNEQFF.

V is TRBV19 and J is TRBJ2-1; 11 bases match TRBD2. J gave up 6 bases and V 2 bases, and 6 bases lay outside the gene matches. There are 16 residues in the CDR3. Germline V lookup: CDR1 LNHDA, CDR2 SQIVND (reference sequence). CDR3 DNA sequence: TGTGCCAGTAGTATATTCACTAGCGGGAGTGGCAATGAGCAGTTCTTC. Its translation is CASSIFTSGSGNEQFF.

This chain uses TRBV29-1 with TRBJ2-2; weak D call: TRBD2 (5 bases). There are 14 residues in the CDR3. Looked up from germline, CDR1 is SQVTM and CDR2 is ANQGSEA. V was shortened by 6 bases and J by 0 bases, with 11 bases between the two germline ends. The CDR3 nucleotides read TGCAGCGTCGGCCTGGGAGCGAACACCGGGGAGCTGTTTTTT. Encoded protein: CSVGLGANTGELFF.

The chain combines TRBV13 with TRBJ2-3; 12 bases are a match to TRBD2. In germline, CDR1 is PRHDT, CDR2 FYEKMQ (reference sequence). The junction had 16 bases not matched to a gene; V was cut back by 2 bases and J by 4 bases. CDR3 size: 20 residues. The DNA for the CDR3 is TGTGCCAGCAGCTTATATCGCCGGGCTAGCGGGAGGGCCGTCGCAGATACGCAGTATTTT. Translation: CASSLYRRASGRAVADTQYF.